This T cell receptor beta chain was profiled in a study of blood T cells in healthy people across ages. Every donor gave approximately 10 milliliters of peripheral blood. V lost 6 bases to trimming and J lost 9 bases; unmatched junction nucleotides: 12. There are 14 residues in the CDR3. Together with a sample-barcoded 5' primer, a J-beta primer mix was included in a second PCR lasting about 6 to 12 cycles. TCRdb reprocessed the 5' RACE reads via MiXCR and lists one record per CDR3 protein. The sample contains about a million distinct CDR3 sequences, roughly half of which appear only once. The sample comprised blood. The chain combines TRBV23-1 with TRBJ2-7; 9 nucleotides agree with TRBD1. TRBV23-1 is placed among ORFs of uncertain function. The TCR originated in a woman in her fifties or sixties in good health. The CDR3 spells CASSKAGTGRRQYF. CDR3 DNA: TGCGCCAGCAGCAAAGCCGGGACAGGGAGGAGGCAGTACTTC.